This TCR beta chain was observed in a study of blood T cell repertoires in COVID-19. Overall study: Acute and convalescent COVID-19 samples came from the United States, Italy and Spain. T cells, B-cell-depleted T cells, or PBMCs provided the cDNA or gDNA that served as material.

In the study's own analysis: From reference gene primer amplification, estimates of nucleated cell counts were derived. Libraries were prepared by immunoSEQ multiplex PCR; TCRdb keeps only in-frame clonotypes and omits some of them. The DNA was the basis for D and trimming; V, J and clone size are from that table. This sample has tens of thousands of clones, with about 91% found just once. Germline-derived CDR1 and CDR2 are LNHDA and SQIVND (reference sequence). The CDR3 runs 18 residues. V shed 1 base, J shed 4 bases, and the junction held 12 bases outside the gene matches. Source material: peripheral blood. The chain links TRBV19 to TRBJ2-3; 9 nucleotides match TRBD2. This receptor was taken from a man aged 50 to 60 with acute or convalescent COVID-19. The CDR3 loop is CASSIVRLAGSSADTQYF. The CDR3 coding sequence is TGTGCCAGTAGTATAGTTCGGCTAGCGGGGTCAAGTGCAGATACGCAGTATTTT.